This T cell receptor beta chain stems from a study of cytomegalovirus exposure and HLA in healthy donors (dated by TCRdb to about 2017). At the level of the whole study: A later analysis indicated that the roughly 120 validation repertoires were generated on the platform also employed for the approximately 700 repertoires of the first cohort. The aim of the study was to test whether cataloging public T cell receptors could identify signatures of past pathogen exposure. In addition to the first cohort of 650 to 750 subjects, a separate validation cohort of 120 different subjects was used. To predict cytomegalovirus infection status, the study combined high-throughput TCR immunosequencing, statistical association of individual TCRs with disease status, and machine learning.

Receptor libraries were prepared by the immunoSEQ multiplex PCR assay. As for the original processing: A statistical classification framework was built to diagnose cytomegalovirus status from the catalog of TCR beta chain sequences. Not all clones reach the TCRdb copy of this immuneACCESS table, which keeps in-frame sequences only. Checked studies attribute under half of the gap to unresolved V genes and leave the rest unexplained. V, J and clone size are those of that table, while D and trimming were read from the DNA. The sample yields more than 20,000 clones; around 97% were counted once. The ten largest clones add up to 8.5% to 10% of the sample. Overall study results and their limits: Of the cluster scores, about 94% were above 0 in a later analysis, which found that TCRs clustered in the first cohort also tended to co-occur in the roughly 130 validation repertoires. The validation cohort had no HLA typing available for a later analysis, so co-occurrence within that cohort was assessed over all 110 or so repertoires. In vitro tests confirmed that three of the cytomegalovirus-associated TCR beta chains recognize cytomegalovirus antigens. Cytomegalovirus status was reported to be diagnosed by the classifier with high specificity and sensitivity in both the original and validation cohorts. Most TCR sequences were observed very rarely across donors, whereas some public TCRs were present in many individuals. The authors suggested that the approach could potentially be extended to other disease states and immunological phenotypes. The study gave a list of 150 to 200 TCR beta chains associated with cytomegalovirus.

CDR1 and CDR2, looked up from the germline V gene, are SGHRS and YFSETQ. From the cysteine through the phenylalanine, the CDR3 covers 17 amino acids. CDR3 DNA only is kept here, 51 bases in frame from base 1. Cut back by 0 bases and 5 bases, the V and J ends lie 20 bases apart. Separate from the approximately 700-subject first cohort, the validation cohort of 90 to 150 subjects was the group to which the donors belonged. Concerning this clone itself: What antigen it recognizes has not been identified. The sample holds no much larger clone one base away, and base qualities are not on file.

The source is a man in his thirties or forties in good health and CMV-seropositive. The sample was PBMCs. The sequence links TRBV5-1 to TRBJ1-2, with TRBD1 tentatively as D gene (6 bases match). Here is the DNA: TGCGCCAGCAGCTTGGTCAAACAAGGGGGGGCAAGTTATGGCTACACCTTC. Its protein product is CASSLVKQGGASYGYTF.